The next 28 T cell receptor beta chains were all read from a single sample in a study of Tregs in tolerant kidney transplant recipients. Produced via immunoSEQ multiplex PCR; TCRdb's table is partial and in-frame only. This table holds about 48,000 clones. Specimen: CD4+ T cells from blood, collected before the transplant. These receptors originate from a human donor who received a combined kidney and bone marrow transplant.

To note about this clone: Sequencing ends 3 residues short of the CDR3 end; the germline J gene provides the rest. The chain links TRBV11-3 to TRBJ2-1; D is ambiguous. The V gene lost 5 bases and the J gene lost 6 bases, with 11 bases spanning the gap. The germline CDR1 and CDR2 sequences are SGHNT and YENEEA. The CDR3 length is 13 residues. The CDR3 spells CASSPGPSNEQFF. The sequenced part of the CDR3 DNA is TGTGCCAGCAGCCCCGGTCCTAGCAATGAG.

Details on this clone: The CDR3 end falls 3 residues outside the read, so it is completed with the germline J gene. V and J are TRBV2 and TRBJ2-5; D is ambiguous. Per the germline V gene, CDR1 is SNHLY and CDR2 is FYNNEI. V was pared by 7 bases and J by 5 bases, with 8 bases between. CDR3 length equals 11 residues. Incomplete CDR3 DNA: TGTGCCAGCAAGGTGCAGGAGACC. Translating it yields CASKVQET. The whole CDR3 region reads CASKVQETQYF.

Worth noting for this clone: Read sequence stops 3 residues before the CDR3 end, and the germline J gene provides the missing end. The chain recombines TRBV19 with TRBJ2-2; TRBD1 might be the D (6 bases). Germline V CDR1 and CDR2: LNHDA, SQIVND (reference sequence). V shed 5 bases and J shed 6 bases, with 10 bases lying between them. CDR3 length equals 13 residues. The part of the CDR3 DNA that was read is TGTGCCAGTAGTTCACAGGGCGCCGGGGAG. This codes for CASSSQGAGE. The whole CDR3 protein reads CASSSQGAGELFF. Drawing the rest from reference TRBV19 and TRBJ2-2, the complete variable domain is DGGITQSPKYLFRKEGQNVTLSCEQNLNHDAMYWYRQDPGQGLRLIYYSQIVNDFQKGDIAEGYSVSREKKESFPLTVTSAQKNPTAFYLCASSSQGAGELFFGEGSRLTVL.

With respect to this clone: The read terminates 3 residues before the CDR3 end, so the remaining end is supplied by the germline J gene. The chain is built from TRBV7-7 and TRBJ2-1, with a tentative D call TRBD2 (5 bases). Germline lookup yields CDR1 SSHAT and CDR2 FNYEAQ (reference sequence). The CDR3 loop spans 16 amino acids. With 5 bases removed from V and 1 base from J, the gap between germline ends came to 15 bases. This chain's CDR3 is CASSRTALESYNEQFF. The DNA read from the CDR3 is TGTGCCAGCAGCCGGACTGCGTTAGAGTCCTACAATGAG.

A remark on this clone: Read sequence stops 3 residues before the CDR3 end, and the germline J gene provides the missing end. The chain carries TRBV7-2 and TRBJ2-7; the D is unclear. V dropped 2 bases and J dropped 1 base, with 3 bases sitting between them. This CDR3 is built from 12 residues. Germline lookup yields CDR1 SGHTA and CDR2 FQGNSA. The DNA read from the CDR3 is TGTGCCAGCAGCTTACCGTCCTACGAG. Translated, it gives CASSLPSYE. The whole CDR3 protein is CASSLPSYEQYF.

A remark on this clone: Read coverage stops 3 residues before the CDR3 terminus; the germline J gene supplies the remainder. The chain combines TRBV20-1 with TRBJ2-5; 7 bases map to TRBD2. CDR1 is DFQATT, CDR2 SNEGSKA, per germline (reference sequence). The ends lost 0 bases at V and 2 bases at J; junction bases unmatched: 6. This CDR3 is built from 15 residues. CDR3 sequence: CSARDGRGGQETQYF. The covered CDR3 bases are TGCAGTGCTAGAGATGGGAGGGGCGGACAAGAGACC.

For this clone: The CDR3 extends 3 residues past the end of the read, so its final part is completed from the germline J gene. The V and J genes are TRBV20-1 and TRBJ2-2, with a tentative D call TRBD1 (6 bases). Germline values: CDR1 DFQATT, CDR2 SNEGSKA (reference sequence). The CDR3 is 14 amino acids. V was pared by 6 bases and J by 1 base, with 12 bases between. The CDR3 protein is CSAGHAKNTGELFF. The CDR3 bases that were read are TGCAGTGCGGGACATGCAAAGAACACCGGGGAG.

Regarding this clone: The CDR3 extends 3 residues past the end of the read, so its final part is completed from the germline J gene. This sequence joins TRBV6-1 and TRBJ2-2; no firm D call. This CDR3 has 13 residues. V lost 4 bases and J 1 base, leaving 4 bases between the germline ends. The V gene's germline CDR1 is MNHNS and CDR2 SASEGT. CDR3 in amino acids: CASSAQNTGELFF. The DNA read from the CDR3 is TGTGCCAGCAGTGCACAGAACACCGGGGAG.

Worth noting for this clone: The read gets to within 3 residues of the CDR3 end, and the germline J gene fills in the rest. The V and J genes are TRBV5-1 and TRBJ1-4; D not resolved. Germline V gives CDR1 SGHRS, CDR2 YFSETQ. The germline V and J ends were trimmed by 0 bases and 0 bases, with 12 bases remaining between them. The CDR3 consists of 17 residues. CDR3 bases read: TGCGCCAGCAGCTTGGATGCAGGATTTGCAACTAATGAAAAA. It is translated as CASSLDAGFATNEK. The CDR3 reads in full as CASSLDAGFATNEKLFF.

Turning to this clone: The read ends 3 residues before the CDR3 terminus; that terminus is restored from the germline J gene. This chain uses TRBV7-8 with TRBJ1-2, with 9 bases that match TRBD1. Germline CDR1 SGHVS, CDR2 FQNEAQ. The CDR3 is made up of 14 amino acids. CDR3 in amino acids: CASSTRQGELGYTF. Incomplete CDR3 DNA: TGTGCCAGCAGCACCCGACAGGGGGAATTGGGC.

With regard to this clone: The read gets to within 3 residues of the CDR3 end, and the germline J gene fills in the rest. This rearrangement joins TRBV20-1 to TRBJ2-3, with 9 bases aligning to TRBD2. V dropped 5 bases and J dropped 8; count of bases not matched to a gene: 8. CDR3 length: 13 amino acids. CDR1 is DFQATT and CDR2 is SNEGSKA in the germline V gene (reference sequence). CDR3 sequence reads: CSAQKREVGTQYF. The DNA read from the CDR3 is TGCAGTGCTCAAAAGCGGGAGGTTGGTACG.

The CDR3 here is CASSFLSGQETQYF. Incomplete CDR3 DNA: TGCGCCAGCAGCTTCCTCAGCGGACAAGAGACC. The rearrangement links TRBV5-1 to TRBJ2-5; tentative D call: TRBD2 (5 bases). Coverage ceases 3 residues before the CDR3 finishes, and the germline J gene fills in the end. CDR1 and CDR2 from the germline V gene are SGHRS and YFSETQ. The CDR3 totals 14 residues. V lost 2 bases, J lost 2 bases, and 10 bases lay in between.

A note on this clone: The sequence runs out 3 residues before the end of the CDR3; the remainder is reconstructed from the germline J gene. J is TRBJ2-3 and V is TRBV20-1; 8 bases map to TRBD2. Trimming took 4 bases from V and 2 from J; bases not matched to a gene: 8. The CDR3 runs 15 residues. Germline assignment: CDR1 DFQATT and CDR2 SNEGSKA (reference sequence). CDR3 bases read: TGCAGTGCTACCCGGGGACTAGTAATCACAGATACG. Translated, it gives CSATRGLVITDT. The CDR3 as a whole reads CSATRGLVITDTQYF.

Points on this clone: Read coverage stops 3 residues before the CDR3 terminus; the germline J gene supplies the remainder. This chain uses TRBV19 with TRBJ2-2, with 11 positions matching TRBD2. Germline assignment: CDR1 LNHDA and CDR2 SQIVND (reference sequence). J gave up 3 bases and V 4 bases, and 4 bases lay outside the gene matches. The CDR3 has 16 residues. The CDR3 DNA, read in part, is TGTGCCAGTAGTAAACTAGCGGGAGCCGACACCGGGGAG. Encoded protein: CASSKLAGADTGE. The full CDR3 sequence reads CASSKLAGADTGELFF.

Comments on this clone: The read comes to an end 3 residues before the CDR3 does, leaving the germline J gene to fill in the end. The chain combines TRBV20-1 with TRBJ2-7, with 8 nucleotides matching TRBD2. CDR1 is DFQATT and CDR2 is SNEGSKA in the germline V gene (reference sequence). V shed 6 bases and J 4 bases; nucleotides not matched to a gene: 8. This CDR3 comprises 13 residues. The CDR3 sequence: CSAHKAGVYEQYF. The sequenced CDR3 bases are TGCAGTGCCCACAAAGCGGGAGTGTACGAG.

Incomplete CDR3 DNA: TGTGCCAGCTCAAATATTGGGACTAGCGGCTCCTACGAG. Amino acid sequence: CASSNIGTSGSYE. The entire CDR3 reads CASSNIGTSGSYEQYF. The chain has TRBV18 and TRBJ2-7; 11 bases map to TRBD2. The sequence runs out 3 residues before the end of the CDR3; the remainder is reconstructed from the germline J gene. Losses at the gene ends were 5 bases for V and 0 bases for J; bases not matched to a gene: 6. The CDR3 totals 16 residues. Germline assignment: CDR1 KGHSH and CDR2 LQKENI.

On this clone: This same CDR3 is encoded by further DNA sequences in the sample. The CDR3 loop reads CASSPQGNRAYEQYF. CDR3 DNA (partial): TGTGCCAGCAGCCCCCAGGGGAACAGAGCCTACGAG. The genes are TRBV7-2 and TRBJ2-7; tentatively, D is TRBD1 (6 bases). The missing CDR3 end, 3 residues past where the read stops, is filled in from the germline J gene. The CDR3 is 15 amino acids. Germline V lookup: CDR1 SGHTA, CDR2 FQGNSA. V lost 5 bases and J 2 bases, leaving 16 bases between the germline ends.

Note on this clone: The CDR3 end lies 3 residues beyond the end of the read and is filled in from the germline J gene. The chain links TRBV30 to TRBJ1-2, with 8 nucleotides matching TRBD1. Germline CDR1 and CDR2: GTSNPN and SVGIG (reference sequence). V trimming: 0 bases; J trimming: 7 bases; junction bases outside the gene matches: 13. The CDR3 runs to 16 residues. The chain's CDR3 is CAWSVGTGPGRGGYTF. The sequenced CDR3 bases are TGTGCCTGGAGTGTGGGGACAGGCCCCGGGCGGGGTGGC.

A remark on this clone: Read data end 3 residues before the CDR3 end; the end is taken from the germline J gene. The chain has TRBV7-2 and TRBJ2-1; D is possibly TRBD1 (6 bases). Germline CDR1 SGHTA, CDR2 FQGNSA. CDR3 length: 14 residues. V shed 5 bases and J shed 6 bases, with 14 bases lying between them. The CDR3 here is CASSPQTGLNEQFF. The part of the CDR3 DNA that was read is TGTGCCAGCAGCCCGCAGACAGGTCTCAATGAG.

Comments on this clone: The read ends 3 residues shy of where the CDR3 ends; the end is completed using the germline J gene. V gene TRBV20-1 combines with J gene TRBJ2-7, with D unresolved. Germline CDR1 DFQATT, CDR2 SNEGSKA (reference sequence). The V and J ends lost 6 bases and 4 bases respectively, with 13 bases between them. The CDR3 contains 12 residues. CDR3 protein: CSAQTDIYEQYF. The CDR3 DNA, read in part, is TGCAGTGCCCAAACTGATATTTACGAG.

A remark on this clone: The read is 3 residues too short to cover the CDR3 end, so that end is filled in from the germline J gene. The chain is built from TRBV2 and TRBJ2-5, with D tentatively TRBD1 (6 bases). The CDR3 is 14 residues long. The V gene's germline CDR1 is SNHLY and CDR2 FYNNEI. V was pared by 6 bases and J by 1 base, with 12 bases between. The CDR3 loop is CASRQGPFQETQYF. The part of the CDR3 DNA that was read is TGTGCCAGCAGACAGGGACCCTTCCAAGAGACC.

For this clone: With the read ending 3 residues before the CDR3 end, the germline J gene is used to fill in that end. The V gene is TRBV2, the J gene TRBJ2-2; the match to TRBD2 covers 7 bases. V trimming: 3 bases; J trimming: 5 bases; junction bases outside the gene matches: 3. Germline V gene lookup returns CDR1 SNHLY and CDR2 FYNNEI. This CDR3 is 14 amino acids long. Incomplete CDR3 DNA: TGTGCCAGCAGTGAGACTAGCTGGACCGGGGAG. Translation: CASSETSWTGE. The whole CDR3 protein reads CASSETSWTGELFF.

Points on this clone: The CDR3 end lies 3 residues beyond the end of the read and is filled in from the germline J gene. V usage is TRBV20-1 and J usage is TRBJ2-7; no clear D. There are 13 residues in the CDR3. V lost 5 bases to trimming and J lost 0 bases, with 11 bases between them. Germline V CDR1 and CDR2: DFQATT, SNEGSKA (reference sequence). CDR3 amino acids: CSAQDYSSYEQYF. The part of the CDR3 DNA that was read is TGCAGTGCTCAAGATTATAGCTCCTACGAG.

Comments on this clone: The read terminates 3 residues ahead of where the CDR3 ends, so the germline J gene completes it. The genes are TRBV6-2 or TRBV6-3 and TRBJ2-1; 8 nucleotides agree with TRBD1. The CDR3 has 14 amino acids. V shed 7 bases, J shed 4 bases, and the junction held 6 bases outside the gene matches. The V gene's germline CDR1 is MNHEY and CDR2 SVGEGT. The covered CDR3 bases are TGTGCCAGCACACCGACAGGGGCGTACAATGAG. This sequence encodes CASTPTGAYNE. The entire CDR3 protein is CASTPTGAYNEQFF.

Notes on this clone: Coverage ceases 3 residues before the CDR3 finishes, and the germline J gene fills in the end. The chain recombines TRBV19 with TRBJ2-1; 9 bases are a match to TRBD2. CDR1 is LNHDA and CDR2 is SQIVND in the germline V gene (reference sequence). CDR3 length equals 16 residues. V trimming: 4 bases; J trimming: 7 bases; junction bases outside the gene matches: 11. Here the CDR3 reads CASSSRGGGRENEQFF. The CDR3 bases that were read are TGTGCCAGTAGTAGCCGAGGGGGCGGGAGGGAGAATGAG. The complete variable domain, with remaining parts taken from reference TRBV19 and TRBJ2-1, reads DGGITQSPKYLFRKEGQNVTLSCEQNLNHDAMYWYRQDPGQGLRLIYYSQIVNDFQKGDIAEGYSVSREKKESFPLTVTSAQKNPTAFYLCASSSRGGGRENEQFFGPGTRLTVL.

The CDR3 spells CASSLVSAPYNEQFF. The part of the CDR3 DNA that was read is TGCGCCAGCAGCTTGGTGTCAGCGCCCTACAATGAG. The chain joins TRBV5-1 to TRBJ2-1; unclear D gene. The read ends 3 residues shy of where the CDR3 ends; the end is completed using the germline J gene. Trimming pared 0 bases from V and 2 bases from J, leaving 9 bases between. Germline lookup yields CDR1 SGHRS and CDR2 YFSETQ. CDR3 length: 15 amino acids.

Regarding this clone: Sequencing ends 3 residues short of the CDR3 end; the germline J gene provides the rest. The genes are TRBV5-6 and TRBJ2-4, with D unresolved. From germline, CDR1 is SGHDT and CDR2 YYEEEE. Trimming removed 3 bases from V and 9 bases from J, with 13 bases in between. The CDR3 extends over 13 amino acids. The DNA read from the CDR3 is TGTGCCAGCAGCTCCCGGCGTAAGGGCATT. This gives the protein CASSSRRKGI. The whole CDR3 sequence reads CASSSRRKGIQYF. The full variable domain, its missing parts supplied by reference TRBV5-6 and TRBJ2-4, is DAGVTQSPTHLIKTRGQQVTLRCSPKSGHDTVSWYQQALGQGPQFIFQYYEEEERQRGNFPDRFSGHQFPNYSSELNVNALLLGDSALYLCASSSRRKGIQYFGAGTRLSVL.

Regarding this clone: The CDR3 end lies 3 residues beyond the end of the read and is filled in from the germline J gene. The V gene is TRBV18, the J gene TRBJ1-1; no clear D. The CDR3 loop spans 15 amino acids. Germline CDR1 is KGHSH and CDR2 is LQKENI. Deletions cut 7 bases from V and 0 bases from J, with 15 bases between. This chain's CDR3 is CASLPGLGLNTEAFF. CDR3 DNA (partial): TGTGCCAGCTTACCCGGTCTAGGTTTGAACACTGAA.